The next 16 T cell receptor beta chains were all read from a single sample in a study of T cell responses to AZD1222 COVID-19 vaccine. Produced via immunoSEQ multiplex PCR; TCRdb's table is partial and in-frame only. The sample lists 150,000 to 200,000 clones, 90% occurring once. The sample was peripheral blood, taken 28 days after the second AZD1222 dose. Receptor source: an adult who received the AZD1222 COVID-19 vaccine.

The rearrangement joins TRBV12-3 or TRBV12-4 to TRBJ1-5; possibly TRBD1 for D (6 bases). V was trimmed by 5 bases and J by 6 bases, leaving 8 bases between them. The CDR3 has 12 amino acids. The DNA for the CDR3 is TGTGCCAGCAGTCCAGGGGTTCAGCCCCAGCATTTT. It is translated as CASSPGVQPQHF.

CDR3 sequence: CASSLTGGQGRNEQFF. CDR3 sequence (DNA): TGTGCCAGCAGCTTAACAGGGGGACAGGGCAGAAATGAGCAGTTCTTC. This rearrangement joins TRBV7-6 to TRBJ2-1; 9 bases are a match to TRBD1. V trimming: 2 bases; J trimming: 7 bases; junction bases outside the gene matches: 9. The CDR3 spans 16 residues. Looked up from germline, CDR1 is SGHVS and CDR2 is FNYEAQ.

The chain couples TRBV7-2 to TRBJ1-6, with TRBD1 matching 11 bases. The germline V gene has CDR1 SGHTA and CDR2 FQGNSA. The CDR3 is made up of 16 amino acids. Trimming cost V 1 base and J 7 bases; bases outside gene matches: 3. This CDR3 reads CASSLDWTGGNSPLHF. The CDR3 nucleotides are TGTGCCAGCAGCTTAGACTGGACAGGGGGCAATTCACCCCTCCACTTT.

The chain uses TRBV7-2 and TRBJ2-3, with D perhaps TRBD2 (7 bases). The CDR3 is 16 residues long. CDR1 and CDR2 from the germline V gene are SGHTA and FQGNSA. With 5 bases removed from V and 0 bases from J, the gap between germline ends came to 15 bases. The CDR3 here is CASSPRGGSSTDTQYF. The CDR3 coding sequence is TGTGCCAGCAGCCCCAGGGGAGGGTCTAGCACAGATACGCAGTATTTT.

V usage is TRBV6-2 or TRBV6-3 and J usage is TRBJ1-5; 7 bases line up with TRBD1. J lost 2 bases, V lost 0 bases, and 4 bases had no gene match. The CDR3 consists of 16 residues. The germline V gene has CDR1 MNHEY and CDR2 SVGEGT. CDR3 amino acids: CASSYSSGTGNQPQHF. The CDR3 coding sequence is TGTGCCAGCAGTTACTCGAGCGGGACAGGCAATCAGCCCCAGCATTTT.

In DNA form, the CDR3 reads TGTGCCAGCAGCGTAGGCAGGCTCACAGATACGCAGTATTTT. This sequence encodes CASSVGRLTDTQYF. The genes are TRBV9 and TRBJ2-3; D ambiguous. Trimming cost V 0 bases and J 2 bases, with 7 bases left between them. CDR1 and CDR2 from the germline V gene are SGDLS and YYNGEE. The CDR3 totals 14 residues.

V is TRBV9 and J is TRBJ2-1; TRBD2 matches at 10 bases. The V and J ends lost 0 bases and 8 bases, in that order; junction bases with no gene match: 8. The germline CDR1 and CDR2 sequences are SGDLS and YYNGEE. The CDR3 contains 16 residues. In DNA, the CDR3 is TGTGCCAGCAGCGTAGCTGGGCTAGCGGGAGCCTATGAGCAGTTCTTC. Translation gives CASSVAGLAGAYEQFF.

The chain employs TRBV30 and TRBJ2-7; TRBD1 agrees at 10 bases. Germline assignment: CDR1 GTSNPN and CDR2 SVGIG (reference sequence). This CDR3 is built from 16 residues. J gave up 5 bases and V 2 bases, and 12 bases lay outside the gene matches. The CDR3 loop is CAWSSARTGGRHEQYF. CDR3 DNA sequence: TGTGCCTGGAGTTCGGCCCGGACAGGGGGTCGTCACGAGCAGTACTTC.

This clone was observed once. The V call is TRBV19, the J call TRBJ2-1, with a possible D match to TRBD2 (8 bases). The CDR3 runs 15 residues. CDR1 and CDR2 (germline): LNHDA, SQIVND (reference sequence). Trimming stripped 9 bases from V and 3 bases from J, with 18 bases between. The CDR3 reads CASRRGLAGYNEQFF. The CDR3 DNA reads as TGTGCCAGCCGAAGGGGGCTAGCGGGCTACAATGAGCAGTTCTTC.

CDR3 coding DNA: TGTGCCAGCAGCCTCCGTTATAGCTCCTACGAGCAGTACTTC. As protein: CASSLRYSSYEQYF. The genes are TRBV5-6 and TRBJ2-7; D not certain. V lost 4 bases, J lost 0 bases, and 11 bases lay in between. From germline, CDR1 is SGHDT and CDR2 YYEEEE. This CDR3 contains 14 residues. The full variable domain, its missing parts supplied by reference TRBV5-6 and TRBJ2-7, is DAGVTQSPTHLIKTRGQQVTLRCSPKSGHDTVSWYQQALGQGPQFIFQYYEEEERQRGNFPDRFSGHQFPNYSSELNVNALLLGDSALYLCASSLRYSSYEQYFGPGTRLTVT.

V usage is TRBV9 and J usage is TRBJ2-3; D possibly corresponds to TRBD1 (6 bases). This CDR3 has 16 amino acids. V was shortened by 0 bases and J by 5 bases, with 16 bases between the two germline ends. Germline lookup yields CDR1 SGDLS and CDR2 YYNGEE. This chain's CDR3 is CASSVGEGHRVDTQYF. CDR3 DNA: TGTGCCAGCAGCGTAGGAGAGGGACACCGTGTAGATACGCAGTATTTT.

The chain is built from TRBV14 and TRBJ2-7, with 11 bases matching TRBD2. This CDR3 has 16 amino acids. The germline CDR1 and CDR2 sequences are SGHDN and FVKESK. The J segment lost 8 bases and the V segment lost 4 bases, leaving 13 bases of the junction unmatched. The CDR3 here is CASSPSTLAGGKKQYF. The DNA of the CDR3 is TGTGCCAGCAGCCCTTCTACGCTAGCGGGAGGAAAAAAGCAGTACTTC.

The V gene is TRBV9, the J gene TRBJ2-7; 10 nucleotides match TRBD2. Germline V gene lookup returns CDR1 SGDLS and CDR2 YYNGEE. Unmatched junction bases numbered 2, after V lost 0 bases and J lost 2 bases. The CDR3 has 15 amino acids. The CDR3 coding sequence is TGTGCCAGCAGCGTAGGGACTAGCGGAGCCTACGAGCAGTACTTC. Translation: CASSVGTSGAYEQYF.

The chain combines TRBV19 with TRBJ1-6; D is perhaps TRBD1 (6 bases). The ends were cut back, 6 bases at V and 0 bases at J, with 12 bases in the middle. This CDR3 has 16 residues. The germline gives CDR1 LNHDA, CDR2 SQIVND (reference sequence). CDR3 sequence: CASRQGSGSYNSPLHF. CDR3 DNA sequence: TGTGCCAGTAGGCAGGGGAGCGGCTCCTATAATTCACCCCTCCACTTT.

The chain joins TRBV19 to TRBJ2-1; TRBD2 aligns across 11 bases. With 3 bases clipped from V and 7 bases from J, the junction kept 5 bases outside the gene matches. Germline CDR1 and CDR2: LNHDA and SQIVND (reference sequence). This CDR3 region has 15 residues. CDR3 region: CASSMAVAGGNEQFF. CDR3 coding DNA: TGTGCCAGTAGTATGGCGGTAGCGGGAGGGAATGAGCAGTTCTTC.

The V and J genes are TRBV2 and TRBJ1-6; the match to TRBD1 covers 7 bases. The CDR3 has 15 amino acids. The germline V gene encodes CDR1 SNHLY and CDR2 FYNNEI. Trimming cost V 7 bases and J 7 bases; bases outside gene matches: 10. The DNA of the CDR3 is TGTGCCAGCACCACAGGGACAGAGGGCAATTCACCCCTCCACTTT. This translates into CASTTGTEGNSPLHF.